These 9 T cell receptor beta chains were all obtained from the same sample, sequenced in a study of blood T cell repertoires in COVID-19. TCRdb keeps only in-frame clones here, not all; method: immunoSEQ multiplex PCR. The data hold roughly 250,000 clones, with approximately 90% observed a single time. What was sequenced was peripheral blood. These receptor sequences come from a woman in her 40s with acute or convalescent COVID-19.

CDR3 nucleotide sequence: TGTGCCAGTAGTATCATGCGGAACACTGAAGCTTTCTTT. Translated, it gives CASSIMRNTEAFF. The rearrangement uses TRBV5-5 and TRBJ1-1; D is unclear. V gave up 8 bases and J gave up 1 base, with 12 bases separating them. This CDR3 is built from 13 residues. Germline V gene lookup returns CDR1 SGHKS and CDR2 YYEKEE (reference sequence).

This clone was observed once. CDR3: CASSFSGYEAFF. CDR3 in DNA: TGTGCCAGCAGTTTTTCAGGCTATGAAGCTTTCTTT. V gene TRBV12-3 or TRBV12-4 combines with J gene TRBJ1-1; unclear D gene. CDR3 size: 12 residues. Trimming left V 3 bases short and J 7 bases short, with 9 bases between.

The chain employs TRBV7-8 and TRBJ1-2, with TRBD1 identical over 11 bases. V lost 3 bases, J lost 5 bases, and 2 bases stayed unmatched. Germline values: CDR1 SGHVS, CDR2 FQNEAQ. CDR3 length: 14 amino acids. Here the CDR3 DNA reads TGTGCCAGCAGCTTCGGACAGGGGGCTTATGGCTACACCTTC. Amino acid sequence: CASSFGQGAYGYTF.

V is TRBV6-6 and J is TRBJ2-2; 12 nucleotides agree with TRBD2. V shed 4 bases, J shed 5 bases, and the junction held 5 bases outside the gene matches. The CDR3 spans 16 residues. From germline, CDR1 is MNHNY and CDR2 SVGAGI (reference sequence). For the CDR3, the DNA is TGTGCCAGCAGTTTACTAGCGGGGGGCTCAACCGGGGAGCTGTTTTTT. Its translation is CASSLLAGGSTGELFF.

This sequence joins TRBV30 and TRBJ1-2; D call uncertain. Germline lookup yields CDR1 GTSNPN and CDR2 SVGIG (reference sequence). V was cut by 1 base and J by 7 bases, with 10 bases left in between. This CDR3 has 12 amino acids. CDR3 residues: CAWSGVTGGYTF. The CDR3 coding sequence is TGTGCCTGGAGTGGGGTTACGGGTGGCTACACCTTC.

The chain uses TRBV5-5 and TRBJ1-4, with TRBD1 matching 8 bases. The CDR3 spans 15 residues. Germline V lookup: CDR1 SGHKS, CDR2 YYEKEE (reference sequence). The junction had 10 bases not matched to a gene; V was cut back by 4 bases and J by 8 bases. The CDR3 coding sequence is TGTGCCAGCAGCGGCACACACAGGGGGGAGGAAAAACTGTTTTTT. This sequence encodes CASSGTHRGEEKLFF.

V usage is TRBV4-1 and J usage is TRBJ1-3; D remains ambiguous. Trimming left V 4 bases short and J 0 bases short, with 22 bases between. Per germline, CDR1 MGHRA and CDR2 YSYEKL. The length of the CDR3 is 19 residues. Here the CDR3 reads CASSRVGGTSTISGNTIYF. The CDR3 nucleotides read TGCGCCAGCAGCCGAGTTGGCGGCACCAGCACTATCTCTGGAAACACCATATATTTT.

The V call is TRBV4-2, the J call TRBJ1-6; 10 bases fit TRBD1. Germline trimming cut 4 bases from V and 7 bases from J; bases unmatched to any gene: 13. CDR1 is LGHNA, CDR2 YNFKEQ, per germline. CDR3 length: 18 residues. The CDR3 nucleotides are TGTGCCAGCAGCCTAGACGGTGCCCGGGACAGGGGAAATTCACCCCTCCACTTT. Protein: CASSLDGARDRGNSPLHF.

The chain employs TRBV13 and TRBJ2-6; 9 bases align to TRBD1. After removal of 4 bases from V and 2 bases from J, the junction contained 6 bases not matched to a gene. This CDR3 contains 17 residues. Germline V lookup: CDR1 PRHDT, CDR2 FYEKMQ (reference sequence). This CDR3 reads CASSSPTGGAGANVLTF. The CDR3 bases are TGTGCCAGCAGCTCGCCCACAGGGGGCGCTGGGGCCAACGTCCTGACTTTC.